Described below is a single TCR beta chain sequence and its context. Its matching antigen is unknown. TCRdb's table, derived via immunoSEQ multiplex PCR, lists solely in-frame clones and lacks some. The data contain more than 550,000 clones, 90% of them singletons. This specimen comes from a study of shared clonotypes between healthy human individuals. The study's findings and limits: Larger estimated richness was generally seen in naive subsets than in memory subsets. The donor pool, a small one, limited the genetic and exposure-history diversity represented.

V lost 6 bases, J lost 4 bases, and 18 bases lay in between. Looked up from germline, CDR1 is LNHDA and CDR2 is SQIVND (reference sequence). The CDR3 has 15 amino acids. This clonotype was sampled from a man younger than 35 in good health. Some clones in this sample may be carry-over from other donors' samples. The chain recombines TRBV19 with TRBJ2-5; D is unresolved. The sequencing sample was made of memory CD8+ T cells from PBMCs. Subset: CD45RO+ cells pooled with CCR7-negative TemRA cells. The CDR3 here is CASSPDREGPETQYF. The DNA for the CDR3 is TGTGCCAGTAGCCCGGATAGAGAAGGCCCAGAGACCCAGTACTTC.